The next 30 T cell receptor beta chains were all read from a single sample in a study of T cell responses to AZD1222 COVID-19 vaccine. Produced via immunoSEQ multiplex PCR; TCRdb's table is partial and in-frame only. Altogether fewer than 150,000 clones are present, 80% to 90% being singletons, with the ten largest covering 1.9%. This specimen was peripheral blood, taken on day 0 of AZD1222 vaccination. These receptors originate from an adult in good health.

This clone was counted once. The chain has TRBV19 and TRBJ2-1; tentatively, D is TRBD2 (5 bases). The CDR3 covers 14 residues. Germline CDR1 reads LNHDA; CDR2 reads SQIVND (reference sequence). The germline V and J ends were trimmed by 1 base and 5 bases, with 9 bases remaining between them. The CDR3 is CASSIVRADNEQFF. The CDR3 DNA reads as TGTGCCAGTAGTATAGTTCGAGCGGACAATGAGCAGTTCTTC.

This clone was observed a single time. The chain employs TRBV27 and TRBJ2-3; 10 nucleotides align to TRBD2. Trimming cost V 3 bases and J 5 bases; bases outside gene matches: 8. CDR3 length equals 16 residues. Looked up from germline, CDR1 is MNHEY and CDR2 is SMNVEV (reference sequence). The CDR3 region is CASSLTAGGLGDTQYF. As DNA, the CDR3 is TGTGCCAGCAGTTTGACAGCGGGAGGGCTGGGAGATACGCAGTATTTT.

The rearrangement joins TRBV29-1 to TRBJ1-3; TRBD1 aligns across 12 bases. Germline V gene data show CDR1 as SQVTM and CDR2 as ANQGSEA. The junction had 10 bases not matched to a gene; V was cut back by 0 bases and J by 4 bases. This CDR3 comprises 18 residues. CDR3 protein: CSVEDVGTGGLFGNTIYF. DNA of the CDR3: TGCAGCGTTGAAGATGTTGGGACAGGGGGCCTTTTCGGAAACACCATATATTTT. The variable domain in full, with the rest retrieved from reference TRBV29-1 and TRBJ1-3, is SAVISQKPSRDICQRGTSLTIQCQVDSQVTMMFWYRQQPGQSLTLIATANQGSEATYESGFVIDKFPISRPNLTFSTLTVSNMSPEDSSIYLCSVEDVGTGGLFGNTIYFGEGSWLTVV.

This CDR3 is CASSEDRGPWAQPQHF. In nucleotides, the CDR3 is TGTGCCAGCAGTGAGGACCGGGGGCCGTGGGCTCAGCCCCAGCATTTT. This chain links TRBV6-1 with TRBJ1-5, with TRBD1 as a possible D gene (6 bases). CDR1 is MNHNS and CDR2 is SASEGT in the germline V gene. CDR3 size: 16 residues. Trimming stripped 3 bases from V and 6 bases from J, with 18 bases between.

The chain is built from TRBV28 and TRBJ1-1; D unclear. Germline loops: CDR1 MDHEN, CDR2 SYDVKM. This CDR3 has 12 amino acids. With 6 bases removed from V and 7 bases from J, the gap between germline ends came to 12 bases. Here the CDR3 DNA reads TGTGCCAGCAGACCTCGACACCGTGAAGCTTTCTTT. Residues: CASRPRHREAFF.

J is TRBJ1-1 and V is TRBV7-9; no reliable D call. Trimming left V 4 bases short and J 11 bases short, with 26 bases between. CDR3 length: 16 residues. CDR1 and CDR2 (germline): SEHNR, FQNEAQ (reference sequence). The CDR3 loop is CASSSISGWQNYSAFF. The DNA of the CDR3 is TGTGCCAGCAGCTCCATCAGTGGGTGGCAGAATTATAGCGCTTTCTTT.

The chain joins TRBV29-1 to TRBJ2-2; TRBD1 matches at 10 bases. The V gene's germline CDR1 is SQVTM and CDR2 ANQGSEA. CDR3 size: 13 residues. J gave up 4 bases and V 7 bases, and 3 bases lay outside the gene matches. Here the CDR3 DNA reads TGCAGCGGCCGGACAGGGGGCACCGGGGAGCTGTTTTTT. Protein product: CSGRTGGTGELFF.

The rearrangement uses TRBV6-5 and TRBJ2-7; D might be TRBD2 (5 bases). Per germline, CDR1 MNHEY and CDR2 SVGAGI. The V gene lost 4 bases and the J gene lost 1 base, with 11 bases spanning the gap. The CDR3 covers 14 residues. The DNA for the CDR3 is TGTGCCAGCAGTTCCAGCGGCCCTTCCTACGAGCAGTACTTC. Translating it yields CASSSSGPSYEQYF.

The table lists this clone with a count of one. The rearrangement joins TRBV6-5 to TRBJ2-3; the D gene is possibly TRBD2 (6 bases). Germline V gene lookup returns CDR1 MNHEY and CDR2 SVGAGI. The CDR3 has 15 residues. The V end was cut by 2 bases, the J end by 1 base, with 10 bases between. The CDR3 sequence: CASSYEGLRTDTQYF. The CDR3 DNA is TGTGCCAGCAGTTACGAGGGACTTCGCACAGATACGCAGTATTTT.

CDR3 amino acids: CASRPGRDSPYGYTF. The CDR3 DNA reads TGCGCCAGCAGACCTGGTCGGGACAGCCCTTATGGCTACACCTTC. The chain links TRBV10-1 to TRBJ1-2, with TRBD1 identical over 7 bases. Per the germline V gene, CDR1 is WNHNN and CDR2 is SYGVQD (reference sequence). V gave up 6 bases and J gave up 5 bases; unmatched junction bases: 12. This CDR3 comprises 15 residues.

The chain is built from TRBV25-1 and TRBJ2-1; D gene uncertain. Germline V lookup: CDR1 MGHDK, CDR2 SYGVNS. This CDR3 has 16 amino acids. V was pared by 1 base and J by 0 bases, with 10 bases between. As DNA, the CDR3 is TGTGCCAGCAGTGAATCGCTATTAAACTCCTACAATGAGCAGTTCTTC. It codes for CASSESLLNSYNEQFF.

The CDR3 DNA follows: TGTGCCAGCAGCTGGGGACAGAAAGTTAATTCACCCCTCCACTTT. It encodes CASSWGQKVNSPLHF. This chain connects TRBV14 to TRBJ1-6; 7 bases line up with TRBD1. Looked up from germline, CDR1 is SGHDN and CDR2 is FVKESK. Trimming removed 5 bases from V and 6 bases from J; junction bases left unmatched: 7. The CDR3 is 15 residues long.

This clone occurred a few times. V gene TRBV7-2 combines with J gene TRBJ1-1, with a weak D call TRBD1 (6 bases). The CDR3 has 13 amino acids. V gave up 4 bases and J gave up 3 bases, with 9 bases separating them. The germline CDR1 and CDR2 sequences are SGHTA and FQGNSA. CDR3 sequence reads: CASSYRTDTEAFF. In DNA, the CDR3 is TGTGCCAGCAGCTACCGGACAGACACTGAAGCTTTCTTT. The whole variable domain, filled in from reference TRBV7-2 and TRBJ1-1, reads GAGVSQSPSNKVTEKGKDVELRCDPISGHTALYWYRQSLGQGLEFLIYFQGNSAPDKSGLPSDRFSAERTGGSVSTLTIQRTQQEDSAVYLCASSYRTDTEAFFGQGTRLTVV.

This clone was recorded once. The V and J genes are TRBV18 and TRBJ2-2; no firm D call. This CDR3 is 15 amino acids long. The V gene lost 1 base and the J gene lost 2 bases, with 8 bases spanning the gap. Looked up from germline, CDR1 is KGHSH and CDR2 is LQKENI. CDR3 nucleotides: TGTGCCAGCTCACCACTCAAGGTTAACACCGGGGAGCTGTTTTTT. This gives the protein CASSPLKVNTGELFF. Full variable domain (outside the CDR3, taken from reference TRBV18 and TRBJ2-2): NAGVMQNPRHLVRRRGQEARLRCSPMKGHSHVYWYRQLPEEGLKFMVYLQKENIIDESGMPKERFSAEFPKEGPSILRIQQVVRGDSAAYFCASSPLKVNTGELFFGEGSRLTVL.

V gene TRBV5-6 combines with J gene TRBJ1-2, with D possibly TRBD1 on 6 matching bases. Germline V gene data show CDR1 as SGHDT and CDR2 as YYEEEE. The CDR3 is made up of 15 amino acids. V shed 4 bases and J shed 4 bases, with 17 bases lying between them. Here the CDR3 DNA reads TGTGCCAGCAGCCTCGGGGGCGGATCTGTCTATGGCTACACCTTC. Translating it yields CASSLGGGSVYGYTF. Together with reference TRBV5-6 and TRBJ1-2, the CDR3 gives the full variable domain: DAGVTQSPTHLIKTRGQQVTLRCSPKSGHDTVSWYQQALGQGPQFIFQYYEEEERQRGNFPDRFSGHQFPNYSSELNVNALLLGDSALYLCASSLGGGSVYGYTFGSGTRLTVV.

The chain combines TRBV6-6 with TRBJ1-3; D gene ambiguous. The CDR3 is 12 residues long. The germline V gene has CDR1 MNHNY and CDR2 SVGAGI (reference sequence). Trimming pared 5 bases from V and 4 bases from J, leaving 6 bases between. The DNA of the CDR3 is TGTGCCAGCAGTCCCGGAGGAAACACCATATATTTT. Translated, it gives CASSPGGNTIYF.

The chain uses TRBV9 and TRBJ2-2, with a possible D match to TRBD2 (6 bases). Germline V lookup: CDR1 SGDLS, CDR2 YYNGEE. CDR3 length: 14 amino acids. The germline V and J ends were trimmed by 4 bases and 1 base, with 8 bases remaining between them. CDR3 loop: CASSPGGNTGELFF. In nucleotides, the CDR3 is TGTGCCAGCAGCCCCGGGGGGAACACCGGGGAGCTGTTTTTT.

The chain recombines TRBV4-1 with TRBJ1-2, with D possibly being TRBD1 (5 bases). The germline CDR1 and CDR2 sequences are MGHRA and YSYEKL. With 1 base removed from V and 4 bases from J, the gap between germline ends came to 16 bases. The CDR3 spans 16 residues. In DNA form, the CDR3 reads TGCGCCAGCAGCCAAGCATACCCGACAGCCGGCTATGGCTACACCTTC. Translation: CASSQAYPTAGYGYTF.

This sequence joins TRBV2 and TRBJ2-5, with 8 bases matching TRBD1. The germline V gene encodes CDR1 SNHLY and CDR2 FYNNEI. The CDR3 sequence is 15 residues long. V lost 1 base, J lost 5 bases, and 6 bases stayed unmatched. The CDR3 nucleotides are TGTGCCAGCAGTGAAGGTGCAGGGGGCGGCGAGACCCAGTACTTC. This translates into CASSEGAGGGETQYF.

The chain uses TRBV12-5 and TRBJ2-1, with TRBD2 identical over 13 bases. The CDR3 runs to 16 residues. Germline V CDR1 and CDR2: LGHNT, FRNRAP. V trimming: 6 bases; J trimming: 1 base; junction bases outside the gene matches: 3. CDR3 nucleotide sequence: TGTGCTAGTGGAACTAGCGGGAGGGCATCCTACAATGAGCAGTTCTTC. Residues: CASGTSGRASYNEQFF.

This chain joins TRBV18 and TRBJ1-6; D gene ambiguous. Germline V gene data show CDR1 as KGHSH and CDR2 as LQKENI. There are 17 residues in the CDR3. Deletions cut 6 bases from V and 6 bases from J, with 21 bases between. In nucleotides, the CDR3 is TGTGCCAGCTCCCAGGCCACCCTTCTGTCCACTAATTCACCCCTCCACTTT. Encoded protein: CASSQATLLSTNSPLHF.

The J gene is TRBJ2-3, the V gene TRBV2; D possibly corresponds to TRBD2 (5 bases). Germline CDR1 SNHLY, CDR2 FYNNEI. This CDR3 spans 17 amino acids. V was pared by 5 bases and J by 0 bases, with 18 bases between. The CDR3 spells CASSSSSGGPSTDTQYF. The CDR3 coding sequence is TGTGCCAGCAGTAGTTCCTCGGGCGGGCCGAGCACAGATACGCAGTATTTT.

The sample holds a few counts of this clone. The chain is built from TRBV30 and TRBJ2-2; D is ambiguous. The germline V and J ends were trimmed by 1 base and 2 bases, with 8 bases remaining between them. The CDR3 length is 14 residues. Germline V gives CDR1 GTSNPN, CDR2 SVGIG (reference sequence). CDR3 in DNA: TGTGCCTGGAGTGGTGACATCAACACCGGGGAGCTGTTTTTT. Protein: CAWSGDINTGELFF.

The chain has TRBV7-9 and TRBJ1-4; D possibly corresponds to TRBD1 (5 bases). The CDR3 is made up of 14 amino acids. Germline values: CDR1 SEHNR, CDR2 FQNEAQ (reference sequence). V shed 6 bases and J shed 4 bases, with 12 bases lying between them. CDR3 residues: CASRPRDGNEKLFF. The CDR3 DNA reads TGTGCCAGCAGACCCCGGGACGGTAATGAAAAACTGTTTTTT. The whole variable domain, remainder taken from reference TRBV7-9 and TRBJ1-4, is DTGVSQNPRHKITKRGQNVTFRCDPISEHNRLYWYRQTLGQGPEFLTYFQNEAQLEKSRLLSDRFSAERPKGSFSTLEIQRTEQGDSAMYLCASRPRDGNEKLFFGSGTQLSVL.

CDR3 loop: CASSYEGVREAFF. DNA of the CDR3: TGTGCCAGCAGTTATGAGGGAGTCAGAGAAGCTTTCTTT. The J gene is TRBJ1-1, the V gene TRBV6-5; no clear D gene. V shed 3 bases and J shed 8 bases, with 13 bases lying between them. CDR3 length: 13 amino acids. Germline CDR1 reads MNHEY; CDR2 reads SVGAGI.

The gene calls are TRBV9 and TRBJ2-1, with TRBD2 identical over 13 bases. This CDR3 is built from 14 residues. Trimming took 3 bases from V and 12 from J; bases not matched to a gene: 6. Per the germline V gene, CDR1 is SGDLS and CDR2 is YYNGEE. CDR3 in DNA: TGTGCCAGCAGCGACGTCGGACTAGCGGGGGCGCAGTTCTTC. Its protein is CASSDVGLAGAQFF.

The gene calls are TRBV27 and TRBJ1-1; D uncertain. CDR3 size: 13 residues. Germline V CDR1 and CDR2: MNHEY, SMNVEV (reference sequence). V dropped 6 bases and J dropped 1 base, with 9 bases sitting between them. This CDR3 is CASSYSKNTEAFF. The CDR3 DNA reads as TGTGCCAGCAGCTACTCCAAGAACACTGAAGCTTTCTTT.

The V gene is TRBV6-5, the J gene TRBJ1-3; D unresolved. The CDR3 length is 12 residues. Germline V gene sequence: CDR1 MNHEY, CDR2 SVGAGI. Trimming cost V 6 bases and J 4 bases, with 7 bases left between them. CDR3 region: CASRSGGNTIYF. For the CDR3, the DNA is TGTGCCAGCAGATCGGGGGGAAACACCATATATTTT.

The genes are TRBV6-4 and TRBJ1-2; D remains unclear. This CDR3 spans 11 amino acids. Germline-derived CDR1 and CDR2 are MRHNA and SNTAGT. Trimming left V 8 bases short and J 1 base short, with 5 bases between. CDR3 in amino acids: CASPVNYGYTF. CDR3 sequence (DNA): TGTGCCAGCCCAGTTAACTATGGCTACACCTTC.

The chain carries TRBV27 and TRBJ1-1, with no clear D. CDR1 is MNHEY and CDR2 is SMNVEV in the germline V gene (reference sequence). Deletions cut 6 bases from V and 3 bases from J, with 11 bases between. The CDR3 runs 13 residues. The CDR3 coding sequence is TGTGCCAGCAGACACACATGGGACACTGAAGCTTTCTTT. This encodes CASRHTWDTEAFF.